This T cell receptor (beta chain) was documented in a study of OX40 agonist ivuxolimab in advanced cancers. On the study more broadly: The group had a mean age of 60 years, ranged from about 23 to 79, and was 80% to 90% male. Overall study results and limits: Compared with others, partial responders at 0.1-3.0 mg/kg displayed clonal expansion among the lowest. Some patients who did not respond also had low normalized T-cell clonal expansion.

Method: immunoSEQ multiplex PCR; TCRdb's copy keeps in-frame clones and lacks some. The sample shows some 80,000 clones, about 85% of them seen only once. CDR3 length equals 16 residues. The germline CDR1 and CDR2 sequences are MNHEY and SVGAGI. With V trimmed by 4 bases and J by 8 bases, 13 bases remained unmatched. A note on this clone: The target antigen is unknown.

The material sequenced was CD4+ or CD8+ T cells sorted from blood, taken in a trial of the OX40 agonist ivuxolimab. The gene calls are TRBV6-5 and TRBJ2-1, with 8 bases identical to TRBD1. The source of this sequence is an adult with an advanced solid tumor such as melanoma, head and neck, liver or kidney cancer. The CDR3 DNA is TGTGCCAGCAGTTCCCCGGACAGGGATAGTATAGATGAGCAGTTCTTC. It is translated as CASSSPDRDSIDEQFF.